Below, 17 T cell receptor beta chains from the same sample are listed, as sequenced in a study of cytomegalovirus exposure and HLA in healthy donors. Primers included in the PCR were 60 Vbeta and 13 Jbeta primers. Method: immunoSEQ multiplex PCR; TCRdb's copy keeps in-frame clones and lacks some. This table holds roughly 100,000 clones, 70% to 80% found once. The source material was PBMCs. Receptors originate from a male donor in good health and CMV-seropositive.

The chain has TRBV7-2 and TRBJ2-7, with D perhaps TRBD2 (5 bases). The CDR3 contains 14 residues. Germline CDR1 SGHTA, CDR2 FQGNSA. Trimming cost V 0 bases and J 2 bases, with 8 bases left between them. CDR3 bases: TGTGCCAGCAGCTTAGCGAGCGGAACCTACGAGCAGTACTTC. This gives the protein CASSLASGTYEQYF.

This clone was detected ten times or more. The V gene is TRBV10-3, the J gene TRBJ2-1, with 10 bases that match TRBD2. This CDR3 region has 14 residues. Germline V gene sequence: CDR1 ENHRY, CDR2 SYGVKD. V lost 8 bases and J lost 7; bases outside the gene matches: 8. The CDR3 sequence: CAIGPSGSDNEQFF. CDR3 DNA sequence: TGTGCCATCGGCCCTAGCGGGAGCGATAATGAGCAGTTCTTC.

V usage is TRBV28 and J usage is TRBJ2-3, with 8 bases lining up with TRBD2. CDR1 is MDHEN, CDR2 SYDVKM, per germline. This CDR3 is built from 20 residues. Trimming took 7 bases from V and 0 from J; bases not matched to a gene: 21. This chain's CDR3 is CASTPPGSLAGSSSTDTQYF. The CDR3 DNA sequence: TGTGCCAGCACTCCCCCGGGAAGTCTAGCGGGTTCGTCTAGCACAGATACGCAGTATTTT.

The V and J genes are TRBV6-5 and TRBJ2-2; D not resolved. The germline V gene encodes CDR1 MNHEY and CDR2 SVGAGI. Trimming removed 4 bases from V and 4 bases from J, with 10 bases in between. The CDR3 extends over 14 amino acids. Here the CDR3 reads CASSSELVTGELFF. CDR3 coding DNA: TGTGCCAGCAGTTCGGAGTTGGTCACCGGGGAGCTGTTTTTT.

The chain employs TRBV5-8 and TRBJ2-5; tentative D call: TRBD1 (6 bases). CDR3 length: 15 amino acids. Germline CDR1 and CDR2: SGHTS and YDEGEE. V was pared by 2 bases and J by 9 bases, with 20 bases between. CDR3 DNA: TGTGCCAGCAGCTTAGGTGCTAACAGGGCGGAGGCCCAGTACTTC. This translates into CASSLGANRAEAQYF.

V is TRBV6-6 and J is TRBJ2-5; 16 bases line up with TRBD2. The germline V gene has CDR1 MNHNY and CDR2 SVGAGI (reference sequence). CDR3 length equals 16 residues. Trimming at V came to 5 bases and at J to 2 bases, leaving 2 bases not matched to a gene. CDR3 DNA: TGTGCCAGCAGTCAGGGACTAGCGGGAGGGCAAGAGACCCAGTACTTC. As protein: CASSQGLAGGQETQYF.

Note on this clone: It is unclear where the CDR3 begins or ends on the DNA, so no DNA is shown, and the CDR3 is as TCRdb lists it. The chain recombines TRBV5-4 with TRBJ2-2; TRBD1, as called in the table, went unchecked against the DNA. The CDR3 sequence runs 15 residues, both termini included. Germline V CDR1 and CDR2: SGHNT, YYREEE (reference sequence). The CDR3 is CASSFGPGDTGELFF.

The chain recombines TRBV5-1 with TRBJ2-7; TRBD2 matches at 7 bases. CDR3 size: 12 residues. After removal of 5 bases from V and 7 bases from J, the junction contained 6 bases not matched to a gene. Germline V gene lookup returns CDR1 SGHRS and CDR2 YFSETQ. The CDR3, as DNA: TGCGCCAGCAGTTCGTCCGGGGGGGAGCAGTACTTC. Translating it yields CASSSSGGEQYF. The full variable domain, its missing parts supplied by reference TRBV5-1 and TRBJ2-7, is KAGVTQTPRYLIKTRGQQVTLSCSPISGHRSVSWYQQTPGQGLQFLFEYFSETQRNKGNFPGRFSGRQFSNSRSEMNVSTLELGDSALYLCASSSSGGEQYFGPGTRLTVT.

Comments on this clone: One end of the junction fails to match germline, which may point to a read error. The chain employs TRBV30 and TRBJ1-1, with unresolved D. CDR1 is GTSNPN, CDR2 SVGIG, per germline (reference sequence). The CDR3 covers 14 residues. As DNA, the CDR3 is TGTGCCTGGGGTGTCCGGGGTATGAACACTGAAGCTTTCTTT. Its translation: CAWGVRGMNTEAFF.

This clone was observed once. V is TRBV11-3 and J is TRBJ2-2; 7 bases line up with TRBD1. CDR1 is SGHNT, CDR2 YENEEA, per germline. The CDR3 is 16 amino acids. V dropped 5 bases and J dropped 1; count of bases not matched to a gene: 7. As DNA, the CDR3 is TGTGCCAGCAGCCCCCTAGGACAGGTGAACACCGGGGAGCTGTTTTTT. Protein: CASSPLGQVNTGELFF.

V gene TRBV5-4 combines with J gene TRBJ1-1, with 7 bases that match TRBD1. V trimming: 4 bases; J trimming: 8 bases; junction bases outside the gene matches: 5. Germline-derived CDR1 and CDR2 are SGHNT and YYREEE (reference sequence). The CDR3 runs to 12 residues. CDR3 sequence (DNA): TGTGCCAGCAGCGTCGGACAGGCAGAAGCTTTCTTT. Its protein product is CASSVGQAEAFF. The full variable domain, in which reference TRBV5-4 and TRBJ1-1 provide the parts outside the CDR3, is ETGVTQSPTHLIKTRGQQVTLRCSSQSGHNTVSWYQQALGQGPQFIFQYYREEENGRGNFPPRFSGLQFPNYSSELNVNALELDDSALYLCASSVGQAEAFFGQGTRLTVV.

This rearrangement joins TRBV30 to TRBJ1-6; D is uncertain. CDR1 is GTSNPN, CDR2 SVGIG, per germline (reference sequence). The CDR3 length is 13 residues. With 1 base removed from V and 7 bases from J, the gap between germline ends came to 8 bases. CDR3 bases: TGTGCCTGGAGTGCAAATCCCAATTCACCCCTCCACTTT. This gives the protein CAWSANPNSPLHF.

The genes are TRBV18 and TRBJ2-1; 7 nucleotides line up with TRBD2. The CDR3 contains 17 residues. Germline V gene lookup returns CDR1 KGHSH and CDR2 LQKENI. Germline trimming cut 0 bases from V and 1 base from J; bases unmatched to any gene: 6. Here the CDR3 reads CASSPPTPGGSYNEQFF. CDR3 DNA sequence: TGTGCCAGCTCACCACCTACCCCGGGGGGTTCCTACAATGAGCAGTTCTTC.

This clone was counted a few times. This rearrangement joins TRBV30 to TRBJ2-7; maybe TRBD1 (6 bases). The germline V and J ends were trimmed by 2 bases and 3 bases, with 8 bases remaining between them. The CDR3 has 12 amino acids. Germline-derived CDR1 and CDR2 are GTSNPN and SVGIG (reference sequence). The CDR3 DNA follows: TGTGCCTGGAGTACAGGGTTCTACGAGCAGTACTTC. Translating it yields CAWSTGFYEQYF.

This chain uses TRBV5-1 with TRBJ1-3; D gene ambiguous. CDR3 length: 14 amino acids. With 8 bases removed from V and 4 bases from J, the gap between germline ends came to 16 bases. Germline V gene data show CDR1 as SGHRS and CDR2 as YFSETQ. CDR3 bases: TGCGCCAGTATGAGGGAATCAGGAGGAAACACCATATATTTT. It translates to CASMRESGGNTIYF.

There are a few counts of this clone. The chain recombines TRBV5-1 with TRBJ2-4, with 10 positions matching TRBD1. Germline trimming cut 3 bases from V and 9 bases from J; bases unmatched to any gene: 3. Germline V gene sequence: CDR1 SGHRS, CDR2 YFSETQ. The CDR3 totals 13 residues. CDR3 bases: TGCGCCAGCAGCTCTTGGACAGGGGGCATTCAGTACTTC. Its protein product is CASSSWTGGIQYF.

The chain carries TRBV27 and TRBJ1-5; 7 bases fit TRBD1. Germline values: CDR1 MNHEY, CDR2 SMNVEV (reference sequence). The CDR3 runs to 14 residues. V shed 5 bases, J shed 7 bases, and the junction held 8 bases outside the gene matches. The CDR3 region has the DNA TGTGCCAGCAGTGACCTGGGACAGACCCAGCCCCAGCATTTT. This codes for CASSDLGQTQPQHF.